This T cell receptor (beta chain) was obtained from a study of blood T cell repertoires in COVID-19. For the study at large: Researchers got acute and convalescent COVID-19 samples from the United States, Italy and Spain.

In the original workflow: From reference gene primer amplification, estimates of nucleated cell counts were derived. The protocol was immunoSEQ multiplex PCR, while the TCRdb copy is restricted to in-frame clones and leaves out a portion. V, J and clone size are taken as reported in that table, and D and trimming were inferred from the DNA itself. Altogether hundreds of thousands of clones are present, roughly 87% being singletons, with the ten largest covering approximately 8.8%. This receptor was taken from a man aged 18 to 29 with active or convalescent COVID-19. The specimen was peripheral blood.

The CDR3: CASSSRGGFYGYTF. The CDR3 coding sequence is TGTGCCAGCAGCTCAAGAGGGGGCTTCTATGGCTACACCTTC. J is TRBJ1-2 and V is TRBV11-2; 7 bases are shared with TRBD1. Germline V gene lookup returns CDR1 SGHAT and CDR2 FQNNGV. J lost 4 bases, V lost 4 bases, and 6 bases had no gene match. The CDR3 is made up of 14 amino acids.